One sample yielded the 20 T cell receptor beta chains listed below, sequenced in a study of neurological immune-mediated disorders. TCRdb independently ran MiXCR on the 5' RACE reads; one entry per CDR3 protein. The sample records nearly 30,000 distinct CDR3 sequences, around 10% being singletons. The material sequenced was PBMCs. The receptors shown here come from a woman in her fifties or sixties in good health.

A word on this clonotype: It is unclear where the CDR3 begins or ends on the DNA, so no DNA is shown, and the CDR3 is as TCRdb lists it. The chain has TRBV7-8 and TRBJ2-1; no DNA check was done on the table's D call, TRBD1. The CDR3 sequence runs 24 residues, both termini included. Germline CDR1 and CDR2: SGHVS and FQNEAQ. The chain's CDR3 is CASSFYICSARDSRGTVSYNEQFF.

This clonotype occurred many times. The CDR3 bases are TGTGCCAGCAGCCAAGAAACTAGCGGATACAATGAGCAGTTCTTC. Encoded protein: CASSQETSGYNEQFF. The J gene is TRBJ2-1, the V gene TRBV4-2; 8 nucleotides match TRBD2. Trimming removed 0 bases from V and 4 bases from J; junction bases left unmatched: 2. Germline V lookup: CDR1 LGHNA, CDR2 YNFKEQ. CDR3 length equals 15 residues.

In its sample, this clonotype was seen once. The V call is TRBV7-8, the J call TRBJ2-2; 8 bases map to TRBD1. The CDR3 is 16 amino acids. V lost 5 bases and J lost 5; bases outside the gene matches: 10. CDR1 and CDR2 (germline): SGHVS, FQNEAQ. CDR3 loop: CASSPRTGTRTGELFF. The CDR3 region has the DNA TGTGCCAGCAGCCCCAGGACAGGGACGAGGACCGGGGAGCTGTTTTTT.

This clonotype was counted many times. The chain uses TRBV4-3 and TRBJ1-2, with no clear D. Germline V lookup: CDR1 LGHNA, CDR2 YSLEER. The CDR3 extends over 14 amino acids. V lost 0 bases, J lost 11 bases, and 16 bases lay in between. Here the CDR3 DNA reads TGCGCCAGCAGCCAAGAAAAAGCCCGGGGTTCTTACACCTTC. Its protein product is CASSQEKARGSYTF.

By sample fraction, this clonotype is medium-sized. As DNA, the CDR3 is TGTGCCAGCAGTGAACATGGTCAGCCCCAGCATTTT. Residues: CASSEHGQPQHF. This sequence joins TRBV6-1 and TRBJ1-5; D unresolved. Trimming removed 2 bases from V and 6 bases from J, with 5 bases in between. Germline loops: CDR1 MNHNS, CDR2 SASEGT. The CDR3 covers 12 residues.

This clonotype was seen many times. V is TRBV7-2 and J is TRBJ2-2; D not resolved. Looked up from germline, CDR1 is SGHTA and CDR2 is FQGNSA. This CDR3 has 12 residues. V dropped 1 base and J dropped 9 bases, with 6 bases sitting between them. The CDR3 loop reads CASSLVVRELFF. CDR3 in DNA: TGTGCCAGCAGCTTAGTAGTCCGGGAGCTGTTTTTT.

This clonotype has a count of ten or more. The chain joins TRBV7-2 to TRBJ2-7; D might be TRBD1 (6 bases). V lost 6 bases, J lost 2 bases, and 11 bases lay in between. CDR1 is SGHTA, CDR2 FQGNSA, per germline. The CDR3 loop spans 13 amino acids. The CDR3 protein is CASSSRGAYEQYF. CDR3 DNA sequence: TGTGCCAGCAGTTCCAGGGGCGCCTACGAGCAGTACTTC. Using reference TRBV7-2 and TRBJ2-7 for the parts outside the CDR3, the full variable domain is GAGVSQSPSNKVTEKGKDVELRCDPISGHTALYWYRQSLGQGLEFLIYFQGNSAPDKSGLPSDRFSAERTGGSVSTLTIQRTQQEDSAVYLCASSSRGAYEQYFGPGTRLTVT.

Comment on this clonotype: One base away lies a much larger clone, so this may be a sequencing read error. J is TRBJ2-5 and V is TRBV5-1, with D possibly being TRBD1 or TRBD2 (6 bases each). Germline V CDR1 and CDR2: SGHRS, YFSETQ. This CDR3 spans 16 amino acids. The CDR3 region has the DNA TGCGCCAGCAGACTATCCAGAGGGGGGCCATGGGAGACCCGGTACTTC. This gives the protein CASRLSRGGPWETRYF.

This clonotype has a count of ten or more. This chain uses TRBV2 with TRBJ1-5, with D possibly matching TRBD1 (6 bases). There are 13 residues in the CDR3. The V end lost 2 bases, the J end lost 8 bases, and 10 bases lay between the germline ends. CDR1 and CDR2 from the germline V gene are SNHLY and FYNNEI. CDR3 residues: CASSEQGWEPQHF. The CDR3 nucleotides read TGTGCCAGCAGTGAACAGGGGTGGGAGCCCCAGCATTTT.

This clonotype qualifies as medium-sized. The chain recombines TRBV6-6 with TRBJ2-5; D not resolved. V lost 2 bases to trimming and J lost 5 bases, with 9 bases between them. This CDR3 is 13 amino acids long. Germline assignment: CDR1 MNHNY and CDR2 SVGAGI (reference sequence). The CDR3 region is CASSYASGETQYF. The CDR3, as DNA: TGTGCCAGCAGTTACGCCTCTGGGGAGACCCAGTACTTC.

This clonotype appeared many times. The rearrangement joins TRBV20-1 to TRBJ2-1, with D unclear. The germline V gene encodes CDR1 DFQATT and CDR2 SNEGSKA (reference sequence). The CDR3 consists of 15 residues. Deletions cut 0 bases from V and 6 bases from J, with 15 bases between. CDR3 loop: CSARDRRFASNEQFF. CDR3 bases: TGCAGTGCTAGAGATCGGCGATTCGCCTCCAATGAGCAGTTCTTC.

This clonotype was seen at least ten times. The J gene is TRBJ1-6, the V gene TRBV20-1, with D possibly being TRBD1 (5 bases). Germline lookup yields CDR1 DFQATT and CDR2 SNEGSKA (reference sequence). V was trimmed by 5 bases and J by 6 bases, leaving 17 bases between them. This CDR3 spans 15 amino acids. The CDR3 region is CSARGEGRTNSPLHF. CDR3 DNA sequence: TGCAGTGCTCGAGGGGAAGGGCGCACTAATTCACCCCTCCACTTT.

This chain links TRBV5-8 with TRBJ2-1; 13 bases match TRBD2. Germline-derived CDR1 and CDR2 are SGHTS and YDEGEE. V was clipped by 3 bases and J by 10 bases; unmatched bases: 13. There are 17 residues in the CDR3. The CDR3 region is CASSYRFGLAGDLEQFF. The CDR3, as DNA: TGTGCCAGCAGCTATCGATTTGGACTAGCGGGGGACTTGGAGCAGTTCTTC.

This clonotype has a count of ten or more. The V and J genes are TRBV7-2 and TRBJ2-1, with 7 nucleotides matching TRBD2. The CDR3 length is 18 residues. The germline V gene encodes CDR1 SGHTA and CDR2 FQGNSA. V was clipped by 1 base and J by 2 bases; unmatched bases: 11. The CDR3 loop is CASSLVSWRSGAYNEQFF. For the CDR3, the DNA is TGTGCCAGCAGCTTAGTTTCCTGGCGAAGCGGGGCCTACAATGAGCAGTTCTTC. Full variable domain (remainder filled in from reference TRBV7-2 and TRBJ2-1): GAGVSQSPSNKVTEKGKDVELRCDPISGHTALYWYRQSLGQGLEFLIYFQGNSAPDKSGLPSDRFSAERTGGSVSTLTIQRTQQEDSAVYLCASSLVSWRSGAYNEQFFGPGTRLTVL.

This clonotype was counted ten times or more. This chain links TRBV5-1 with TRBJ1-6; TRBD1 aligns across 7 bases. Germline trimming cut 3 bases from V and 7 bases from J; bases unmatched to any gene: 1. The CDR3 totals 13 residues. Per germline, CDR1 SGHRS and CDR2 YFSETQ. The CDR3 DNA is TGCGCCAGCAGCTGGGACAGAAATTCACCCCTCCACTTT. This translates into CASSWDRNSPLHF.

This clonotype came up many times. The rearrangement links TRBV5-1 to TRBJ2-7; tentatively, D is TRBD1 (5 bases). Looked up from germline, CDR1 is SGHRS and CDR2 is YFSETQ. The CDR3 extends over 14 amino acids. The germline V and J ends were trimmed by 0 bases and 2 bases, with 9 bases remaining between them. The CDR3 reads CASSLVTETYEQYF. The DNA of the CDR3 is TGCGCCAGCAGCTTGGTGACAGAGACCTACGAGCAGTACTTC.

At least ten counts were recorded for this clonotype. This chain links TRBV7-8 with TRBJ2-7, with no clear D. The V end was cut by 2 bases, the J end by 2 bases, with 10 bases between. CDR1 is SGHVS and CDR2 is FQNEAQ in the germline V gene. The CDR3 spans 14 residues. The CDR3, as DNA: TGTGCCAGCAGCTTAATCGCAGGTCCCTACGAGCAGTACTTC. As protein: CASSLIAGPYEQYF.

This clonotype was detected many times. The chain carries TRBV15 and TRBJ2-5; 7 nucleotides match TRBD1. After removal of 5 bases from V and 2 bases from J, the junction contained 8 bases not matched to a gene. Germline V gives CDR1 LNHNV, CDR2 YYDKDF (reference sequence). CDR3 length: 15 residues. DNA of the CDR3: TGTGCCACCAGCGTTAATCCGGGACAGCAAGAGACCCAGTACTTC. It codes for CATSVNPGQQETQYF.

This clonotype was detected many times. Here the CDR3 reads CASSSLWGASSGNTIYF. The CDR3 DNA sequence: TGTGCCAGCAGTTCCCTATGGGGGGCTTCCTCTGGAAACACCATATATTTT. The chain couples TRBV12-3 or TRBV12-4 to TRBJ1-3, with D perhaps matching TRBD1 (6 bases). Trimming stripped 4 bases from V and 0 bases from J, with 16 bases between. CDR3 length: 17 amino acids.

This clonotype was seen at least ten times. The chain recombines TRBV4-3 with TRBJ1-4, with 7 bases identical to TRBD1. Germline CDR1 and CDR2: LGHNA and YSLEER. There are 16 residues in the CDR3. J lost 3 bases, V lost 3 bases, and 7 bases had no gene match. The CDR3 nucleotides are TGCGCCAGCAGCCAGAGAGGGGGCGGGGCTAATGAAAAACTGTTTTTT. Its protein is CASSQRGGGANEKLFF.